Here is one TCR beta chain with its context. Antigen specificity is unknown. The data were taken from a study of shared clonotypes between healthy human individuals. Study-wide findings and caveats: Clonotypes that were shared across a handful of donors made up roughly 5% of naive CD4 clonotypes.

This CDR3 is 15 amino acids long. The germline V gene encodes CDR1 SGHRS and CDR2 YFSETQ. V was shortened by 2 bases and J by 3 bases, with 11 bases between the two germline ends. The protocol was immunoSEQ multiplex PCR, while the TCRdb copy is restricted to in-frame clones and leaves out a portion. The data contain roughly 2 million clones, almost 96% of them seen just once; the ten biggest clones take up around 0.13%. This chain connects TRBV5-1 to TRBJ2-2; unclear D gene. The clonotype originates from a young man in good health. The sample taken for sequencing was naive CD4+ T cells sorted from blood. As for subset: CD45RA+ positively selected. CDR3 sequence reads: CASSFMDLYTGELFF. DNA for the CDR3: TGCGCCAGCAGCTTTATGGACCTTTACACCGGGGAGCTGTTTTTT.